This T cell receptor beta chain is from a study of post-analysis software for immune sequencing data (dated by TCRdb to the mid-2010s). Context from the whole study: Disease courses on record covered relapsing-remitting, secondary progressive and progressive-relapsing multiple sclerosis, though some patients had no subtype annotation. A subset of samples was prepared in parallel using single-end sample barcoding, then pooled and co-amplified after Illumina adapter ligation. Patient repertoires were compared against roughly 10 previously published healthy control repertoires from donors aged roughly 6 to 28 years. Broad study findings and their caveats: Direct clustering with F measure revealed strong co-clustering of samples prepared in the same batch, which led to a batch-effect correction. Significantly higher frequencies in patients than in controls were found for a handful of TRBV segments, including TRBV5-6, TRBV5-1 and TRBV20-1. Significantly lower normalized Chao1 diversity was found in multiple sclerosis patients than in controls, suggesting substantial peripheral T-cell clonal expansion. The control group was slightly older than the multiple sclerosis patient group.

From V the trimming removes 2 bases and from J it removes 4 bases, while the gene matches leave 18 bases of the junction unaccounted for. CDR1 and CDR2, per the germline V gene, are SGHTA and FQGNSA. The CDR3 has 19 amino acids, counting the end cysteine and phenylalanine. Just the 57-base CDR3 DNA is kept, in frame starting at base 1. Library method: PCR. The reads were generated on an Illumina HiSeq 2500. To reduce PCR and sequencing biases, unique molecular identifiers were incorporated into the TCR beta cDNA libraries. Approximately 500,000 cDNA molecules were obtained per 1 to 10 million input T cells, so each molecule approximated one T cell. The patient libraries were prepared and sequenced using the same protocol as the earlier healthy control dataset. Samples belonging to the same batch were prepared together, multiplexed and sequenced on a shared HiSeq lane. As for how the authors treated the data: Raw barcoded reads were processed with MIGEC, discarding single-read molecular identifier groups before consensus assembly and CDR3 extraction. VDJtools was used for post-analysis of the clonotype tables, with diversity normalized by down-sampling every dataset to the smallest sample size. In repertoire overlap clustering, CDR3 amino acid sequences, but not nucleotide sequences, were matched to correct batch-related cross-sample contamination. TCRdb passed the public sequencing reads through fastp at Q25 and MiXCR, retaining productive beta sequences. Rows are unified per CDR3 protein, each entry keeping the most common DNA and genes. The V and J calls follow TCRdb's processing rather than the paper's. Within this sample are roughly 870,000 distinct CDR3 sequences, with approximately 57% of them counted one time only. 4% to 5.5% of the sample is in the top ten clones.

TCR beta repertoires were profiled from peripheral blood of roughly 13 young patients with multiple sclerosis to demonstrate the VDJtools post-analysis software. Multiple sclerosis patients were children and adolescents aged 6 to 15 years. Turning to this clonotype: Its antigen target is currently unknown. The record has no base qualities; no much larger clone is one base away.

The sequence was collected from a girl between 5 and 17 years old with multiple sclerosis. The source material was blood. In this chain, TRBV7-2 is recombined with TRBJ2-3; 7 junctional bases match TRBD1. In nucleotide form, the sequence is TGTGCCAGCAGCTTAAGGGGGATTAGGACAGGTGAAATCGCAGATACGCAGTATTTT. Its protein is CASSLRGIRTGEIADTQYF. The full variable domain, completed from the reference TRBV7-2 and TRBJ2-3 proteins outside the CDR3, reads GAGVSQSPSNKVTEKGKDVELRCDPISGHTALYWYRQSLGQGLEFLIYFQGNSAPDKSGLPSDRFSAERTGGSVSTLTIQRTQQEDSAVYLCASSLRGIRTGEIADTQYFGPGTRLTVL.